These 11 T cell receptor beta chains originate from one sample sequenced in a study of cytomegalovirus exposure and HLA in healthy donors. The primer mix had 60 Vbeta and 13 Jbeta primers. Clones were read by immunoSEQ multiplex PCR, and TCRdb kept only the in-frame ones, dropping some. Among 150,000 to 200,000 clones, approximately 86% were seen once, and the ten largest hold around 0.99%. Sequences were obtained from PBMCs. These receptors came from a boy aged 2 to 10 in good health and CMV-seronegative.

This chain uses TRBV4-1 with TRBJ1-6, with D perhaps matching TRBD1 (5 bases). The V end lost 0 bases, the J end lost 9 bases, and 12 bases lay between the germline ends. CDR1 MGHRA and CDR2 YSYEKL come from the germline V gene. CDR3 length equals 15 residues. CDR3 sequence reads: CASSQDQGFSSPLHF. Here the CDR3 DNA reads TGCGCCAGCAGCCAAGACCAGGGTTTTAGTTCACCCCTCCACTTT.

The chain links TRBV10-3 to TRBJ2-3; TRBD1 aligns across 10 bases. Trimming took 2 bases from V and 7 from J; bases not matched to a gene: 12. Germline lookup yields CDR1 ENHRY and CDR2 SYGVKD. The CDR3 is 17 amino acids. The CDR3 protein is CAISEPTPGQGLYTQYF. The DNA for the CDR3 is TGTGCCATCAGTGAGCCCACCCCGGGACAGGGGTTATATACGCAGTATTTT.

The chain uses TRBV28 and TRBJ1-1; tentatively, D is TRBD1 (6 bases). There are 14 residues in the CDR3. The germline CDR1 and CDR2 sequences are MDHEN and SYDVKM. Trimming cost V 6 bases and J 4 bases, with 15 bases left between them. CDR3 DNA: TGTGCCAGCAGGGCAGGGGATCGGGGCACTGAAGCTTTCTTT. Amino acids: CASRAGDRGTEAFF.

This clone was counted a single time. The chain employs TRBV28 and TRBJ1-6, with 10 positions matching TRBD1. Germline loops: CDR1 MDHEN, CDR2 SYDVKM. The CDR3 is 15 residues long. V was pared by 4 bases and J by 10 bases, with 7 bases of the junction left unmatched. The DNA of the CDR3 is TGTGCCAGCAGTTGGGACAGGGGAACTCAATCACCCCTCCACTTT. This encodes CASSWDRGTQSPLHF.

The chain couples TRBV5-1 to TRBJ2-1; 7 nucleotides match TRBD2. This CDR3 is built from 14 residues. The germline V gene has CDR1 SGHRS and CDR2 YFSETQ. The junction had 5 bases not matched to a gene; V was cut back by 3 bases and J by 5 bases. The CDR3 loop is CASSSSGDHNEQFF. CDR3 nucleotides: TGCGCCAGCAGCTCAAGCGGGGATCACAATGAGCAGTTCTTC.

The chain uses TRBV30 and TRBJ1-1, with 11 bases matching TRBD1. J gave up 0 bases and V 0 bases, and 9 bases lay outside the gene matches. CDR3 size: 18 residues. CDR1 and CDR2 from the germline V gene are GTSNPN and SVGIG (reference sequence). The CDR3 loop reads CAWSVTRTGGGMNTEAFF. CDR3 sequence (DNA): TGTGCCTGGAGTGTAACGAGGACAGGGGGCGGAATGAACACTGAAGCTTTCTTT.

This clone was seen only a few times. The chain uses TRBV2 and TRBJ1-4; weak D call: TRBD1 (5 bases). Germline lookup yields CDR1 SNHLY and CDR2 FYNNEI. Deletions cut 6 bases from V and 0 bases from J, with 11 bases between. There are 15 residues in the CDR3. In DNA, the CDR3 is TGTGCCAGCAGCCCTGACAGAGCAACTAATGAAAAACTGTTTTTT. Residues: CASSPDRATNEKLFF.

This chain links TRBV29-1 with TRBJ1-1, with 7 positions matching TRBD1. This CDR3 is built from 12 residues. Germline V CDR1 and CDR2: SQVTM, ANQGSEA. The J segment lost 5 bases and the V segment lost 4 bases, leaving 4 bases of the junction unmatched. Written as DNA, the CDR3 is TGCAGCGTTGTCAAGACAGGGACTGAAGCTTTCTTT. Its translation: CSVVKTGTEAFF.

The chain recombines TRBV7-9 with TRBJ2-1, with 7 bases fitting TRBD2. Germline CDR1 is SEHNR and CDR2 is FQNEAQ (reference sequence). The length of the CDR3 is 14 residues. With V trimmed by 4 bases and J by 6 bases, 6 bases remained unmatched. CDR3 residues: CASSSVAGPNEQFF. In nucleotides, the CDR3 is TGTGCCAGCAGCTCAGTAGCGGGCCCCAATGAGCAGTTCTTC. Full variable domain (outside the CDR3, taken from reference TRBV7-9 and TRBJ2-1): DTGVSQNPRHKITKRGQNVTFRCDPISEHNRLYWYRQTLGQGPEFLTYFQNEAQLEKSRLLSDRFSAERPKGSFSTLEIQRTEQGDSAMYLCASSSVAGPNEQFFGPGTRLTVL.

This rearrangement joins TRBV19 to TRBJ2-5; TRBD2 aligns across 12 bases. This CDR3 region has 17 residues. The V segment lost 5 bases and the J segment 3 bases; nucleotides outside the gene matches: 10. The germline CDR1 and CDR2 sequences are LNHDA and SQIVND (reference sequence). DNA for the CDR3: TGTGCCAGTAGTCCCTCGACTAGCGGGAGATGGAAAGAGACCCAGTACTTC. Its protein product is CASSPSTSGRWKETQYF. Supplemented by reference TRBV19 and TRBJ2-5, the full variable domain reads DGGITQSPKYLFRKEGQNVTLSCEQNLNHDAMYWYRQDPGQGLRLIYYSQIVNDFQKGDIAEGYSVSREKKESFPLTVTSAQKNPTAFYLCASSPSTSGRWKETQYFGPGTRLLVL.

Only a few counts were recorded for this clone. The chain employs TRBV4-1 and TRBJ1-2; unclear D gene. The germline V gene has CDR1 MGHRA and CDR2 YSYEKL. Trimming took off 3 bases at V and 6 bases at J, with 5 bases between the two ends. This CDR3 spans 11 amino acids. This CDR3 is CASSHPDGYTF. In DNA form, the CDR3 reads TGCGCCAGCAGCCATCCCGATGGCTACACCTTC.